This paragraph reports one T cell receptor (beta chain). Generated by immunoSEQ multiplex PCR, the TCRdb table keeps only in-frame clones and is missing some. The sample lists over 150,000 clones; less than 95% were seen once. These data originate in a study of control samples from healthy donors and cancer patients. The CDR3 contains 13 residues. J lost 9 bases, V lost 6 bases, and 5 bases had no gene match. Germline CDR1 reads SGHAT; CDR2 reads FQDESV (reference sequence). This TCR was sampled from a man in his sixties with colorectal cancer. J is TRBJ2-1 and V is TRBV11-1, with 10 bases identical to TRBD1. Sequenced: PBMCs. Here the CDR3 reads CASRGQGHGEQFF. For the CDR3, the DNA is TGTGCCAGCAGGGGACAGGGGCATGGTGAGCAGTTCTTC.